Below, one TCR beta chain is given with its context. The antigen remains unidentified. The sample originates from a study of OX40 agonist ivuxolimab in advanced cancers. For the study at large: It was permissible to have had prior anti-PD-1, anti-PD-L1 or anti-CTLA-4 therapy, and about 40% had some. Study-level results: Clonal expansion was seen in CD4+ and CD8+ blood T cells by week 6 at 0.1 to 3.0 mg/kg.

Trimming took 0 bases from V and 1 from J, leaving 6 bases between them. The CDR3 runs 14 residues. CDR1 is SGHDN and CDR2 is FVKESK in the germline V gene. Measured with immunoSEQ multiplex PCR; TCRdb has only the in-frame clones, and not every one. The sample carries roughly 48,000 clones, roughly 91% recorded once. This receptor was taken from an adult with an advanced solid tumor such as melanoma, head and neck, liver or kidney cancer. Source: CD4+ or CD8+ T cells sorted from blood, taken in a trial of the OX40 agonist ivuxolimab. V usage is TRBV14 and J usage is TRBJ2-5; the D is unclear. The CDR3 protein is CASSQDRFQETQYF. CDR3 in DNA: TGTGCCAGCAGCCAAGATCGATTCCAAGAGACCCAGTACTTC. Combining the CDR3 with reference TRBV14 and TRBJ2-5 gives the whole variable domain EAGVTQFPSHSVIEKGQTVTLRCDPISGHDNLYWYRRVMGKEIKFLLHFVKESKQDESGMPNNRFLAERTGGTYSTLKVQPAELEDSGVYFCASSQDRFQETQYFGPGTRLLVL.